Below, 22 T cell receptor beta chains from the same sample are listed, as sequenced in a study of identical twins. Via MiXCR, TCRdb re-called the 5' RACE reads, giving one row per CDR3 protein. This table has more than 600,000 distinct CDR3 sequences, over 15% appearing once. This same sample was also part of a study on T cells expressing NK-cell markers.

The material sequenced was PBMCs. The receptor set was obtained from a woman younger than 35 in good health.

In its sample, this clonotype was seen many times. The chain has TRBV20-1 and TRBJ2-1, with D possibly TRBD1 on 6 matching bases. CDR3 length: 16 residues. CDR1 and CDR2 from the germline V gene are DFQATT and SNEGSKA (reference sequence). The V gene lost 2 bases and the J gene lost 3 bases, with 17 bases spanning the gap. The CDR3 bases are TGCAGTGCTAGATTCCGCCTAGGGGGACGCTACAATGAGCAGTTCTTC. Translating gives CSARFRLGGRYNEQFF.

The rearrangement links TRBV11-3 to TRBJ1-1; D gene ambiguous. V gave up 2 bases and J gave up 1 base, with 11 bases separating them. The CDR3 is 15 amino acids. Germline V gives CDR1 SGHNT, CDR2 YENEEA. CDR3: CASSLTRGGNTEAFF. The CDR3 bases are TGTGCCAGCAGCTTAACCCGAGGAGGGAACACTGAAGCTTTCTTT.

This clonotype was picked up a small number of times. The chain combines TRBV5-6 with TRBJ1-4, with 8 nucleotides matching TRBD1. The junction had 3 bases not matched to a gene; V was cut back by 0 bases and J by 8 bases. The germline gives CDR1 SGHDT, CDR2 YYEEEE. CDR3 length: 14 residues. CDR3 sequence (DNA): TGTGCCAGCAGCTTGGGGACAGGGCGAGAAAAACTGTTTTTT. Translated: CASSLGTGREKLFF.

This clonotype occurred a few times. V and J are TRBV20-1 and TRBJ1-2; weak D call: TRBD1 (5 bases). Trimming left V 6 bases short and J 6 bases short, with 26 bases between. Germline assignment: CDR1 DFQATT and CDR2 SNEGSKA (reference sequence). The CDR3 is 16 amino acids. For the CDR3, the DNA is TGCAGTGCCAGCGCGGGGCACGTTTGGTTTCGGGATGGCTACACCTTC. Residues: CSASAGHVWFRDGYTF.

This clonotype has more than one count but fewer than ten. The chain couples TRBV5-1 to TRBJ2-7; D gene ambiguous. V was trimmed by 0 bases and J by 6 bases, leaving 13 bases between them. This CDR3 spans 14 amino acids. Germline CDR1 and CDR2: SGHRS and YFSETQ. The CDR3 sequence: CASSLAGSRSEQYF. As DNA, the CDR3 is TGCGCCAGCAGCTTGGCTGGGTCGAGAAGCGAGCAGTACTTC.

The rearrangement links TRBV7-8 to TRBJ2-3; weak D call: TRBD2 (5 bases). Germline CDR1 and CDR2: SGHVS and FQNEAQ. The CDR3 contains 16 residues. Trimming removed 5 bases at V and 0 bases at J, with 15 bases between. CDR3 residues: CASSPSLERSTDTQYF. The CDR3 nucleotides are TGTGCCAGCAGCCCTAGCCTAGAGCGGAGCACAGATACGCAGTATTTT.

The CDR3: CASSLPGGRVETQYF. The DNA of the CDR3 is TGTGCCAGCAGTTTGCCCGGGGGGAGAGTTGAGACCCAGTACTTC. V and J are TRBV28 and TRBJ2-5; TRBD2 aligns across 7 bases. Per the germline V gene, CDR1 is MDHEN and CDR2 is SYDVKM. J was trimmed by 5 bases and V by 3 bases; bases with no gene match: 9. This CDR3 is built from 15 residues.

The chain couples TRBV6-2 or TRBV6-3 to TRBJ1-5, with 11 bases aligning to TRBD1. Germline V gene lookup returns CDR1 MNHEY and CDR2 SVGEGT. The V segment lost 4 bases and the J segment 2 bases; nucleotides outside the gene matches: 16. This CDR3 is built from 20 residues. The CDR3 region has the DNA TGTGCCAGCAGTTCCCACCCCTGGGACAGGGGGAGTGAGGGCAATCAGCCCCAGCATTTT. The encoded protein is CASSSHPWDRGSEGNQPQHF.

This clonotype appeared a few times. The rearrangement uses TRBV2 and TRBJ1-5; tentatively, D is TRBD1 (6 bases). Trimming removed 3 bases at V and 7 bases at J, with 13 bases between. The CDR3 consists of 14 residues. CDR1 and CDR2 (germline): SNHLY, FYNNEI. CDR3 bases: TGTGCCAGCAGTGATCAGGGGATCAGGCAGCCCCAGCATTTT. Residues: CASSDQGIRQPQHF.

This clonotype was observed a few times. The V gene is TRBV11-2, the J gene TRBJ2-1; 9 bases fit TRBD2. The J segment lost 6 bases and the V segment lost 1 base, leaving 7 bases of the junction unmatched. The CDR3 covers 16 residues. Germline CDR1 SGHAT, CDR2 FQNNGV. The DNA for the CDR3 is TGTGCCAGCAGCTTAGTAGGGGCTAGCGGGATCAATGAGCAGTTCTTC. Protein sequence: CASSLVGASGINEQFF.

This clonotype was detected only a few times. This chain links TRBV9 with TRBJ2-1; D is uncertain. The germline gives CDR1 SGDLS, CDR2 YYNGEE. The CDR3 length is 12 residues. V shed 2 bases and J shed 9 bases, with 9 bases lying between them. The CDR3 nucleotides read TGTGCCAGCAGCGTGGACGGGCCTGAGCAGTTCTTC. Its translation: CASSVDGPEQFF.

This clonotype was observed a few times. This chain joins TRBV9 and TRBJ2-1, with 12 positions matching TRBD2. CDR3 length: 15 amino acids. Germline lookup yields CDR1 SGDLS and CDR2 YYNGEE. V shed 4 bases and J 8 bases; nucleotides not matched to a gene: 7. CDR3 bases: TGTGCCAGCAGCCCCCGACTAGCGGGAGTCCATGAGCAGTTCTTC. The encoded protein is CASSPRLAGVHEQFF.

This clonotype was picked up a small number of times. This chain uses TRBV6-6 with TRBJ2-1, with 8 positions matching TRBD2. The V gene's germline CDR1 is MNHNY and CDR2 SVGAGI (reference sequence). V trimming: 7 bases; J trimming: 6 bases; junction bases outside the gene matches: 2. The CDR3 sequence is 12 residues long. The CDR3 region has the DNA TGTGCCAGCACTGGGACTAGCAATGAGCAGTTCTTC. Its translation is CASTGTSNEQFF.

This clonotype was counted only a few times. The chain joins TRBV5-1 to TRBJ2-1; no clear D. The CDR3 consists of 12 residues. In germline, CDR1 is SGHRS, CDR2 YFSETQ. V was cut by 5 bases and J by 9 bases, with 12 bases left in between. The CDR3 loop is CASRSESGEQFF. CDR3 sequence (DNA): TGCGCCAGCAGATCGGAGTCGGGTGAGCAGTTCTTC.

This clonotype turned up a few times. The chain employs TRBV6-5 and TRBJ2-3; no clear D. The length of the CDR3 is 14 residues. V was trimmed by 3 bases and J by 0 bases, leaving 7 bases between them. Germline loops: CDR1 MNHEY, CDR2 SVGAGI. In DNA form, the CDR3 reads TGTGCCAGCAGTTATGACGGGAGCACAGATACGCAGTATTTT. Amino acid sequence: CASSYDGSTDTQYF.

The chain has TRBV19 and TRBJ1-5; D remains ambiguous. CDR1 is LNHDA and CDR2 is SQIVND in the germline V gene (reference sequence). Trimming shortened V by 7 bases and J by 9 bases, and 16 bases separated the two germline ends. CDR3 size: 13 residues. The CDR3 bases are TGTGCCAGTACCGCCTTAGGTGAAGCGCCCCAGCATTTT. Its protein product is CASTALGEAPQHF.

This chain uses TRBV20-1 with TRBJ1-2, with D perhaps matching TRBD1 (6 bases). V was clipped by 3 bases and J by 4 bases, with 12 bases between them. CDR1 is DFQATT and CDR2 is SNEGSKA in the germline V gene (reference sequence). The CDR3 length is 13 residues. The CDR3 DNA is TGCAGTGCTAGTAAGGGGGGCTCCTATGGCTACACCTTC. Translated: CSASKGGSYGYTF.

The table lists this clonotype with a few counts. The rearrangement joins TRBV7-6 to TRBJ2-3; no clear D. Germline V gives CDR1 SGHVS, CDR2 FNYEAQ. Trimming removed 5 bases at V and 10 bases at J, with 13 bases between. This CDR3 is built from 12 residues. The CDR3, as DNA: TGTGCCAGCAGCCCACCGAAAGGTTCGCAGTATTTT. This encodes CASSPPKGSQYF. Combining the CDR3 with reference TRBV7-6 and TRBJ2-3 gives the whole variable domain GAGVSQSPRYKVTKRGQDVALRCDPISGHVSLYWYRQALGQGPEFLTYFNYEAQQDKSGLPNDRFSAERPEGSISTLTIQRTEQRDSAMYRCASSPPKGSQYFGPGTRLTVL.

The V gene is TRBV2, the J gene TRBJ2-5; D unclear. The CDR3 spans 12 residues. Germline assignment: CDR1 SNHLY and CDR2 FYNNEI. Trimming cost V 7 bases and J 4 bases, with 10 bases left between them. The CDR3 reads CASNRHAETQYF. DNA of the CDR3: TGTGCCAGCAACCGACACGCAGAGACCCAGTACTTC.

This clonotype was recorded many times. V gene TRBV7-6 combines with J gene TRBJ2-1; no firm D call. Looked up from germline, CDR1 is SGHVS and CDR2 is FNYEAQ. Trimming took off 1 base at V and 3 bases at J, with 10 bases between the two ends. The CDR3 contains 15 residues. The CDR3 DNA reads TGTGCCAGCAGCTTAGAAGGGTTGAGCTACAATGAGCAGTTCTTC. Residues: CASSLEGLSYNEQFF.

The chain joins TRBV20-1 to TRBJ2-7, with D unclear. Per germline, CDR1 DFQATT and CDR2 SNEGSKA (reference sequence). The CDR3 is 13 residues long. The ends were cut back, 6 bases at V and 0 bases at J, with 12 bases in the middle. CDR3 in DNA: TGCAGTGCCCCCTCAGGAAACTCCTACGAGCAGTACTTC. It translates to CSAPSGNSYEQYF.

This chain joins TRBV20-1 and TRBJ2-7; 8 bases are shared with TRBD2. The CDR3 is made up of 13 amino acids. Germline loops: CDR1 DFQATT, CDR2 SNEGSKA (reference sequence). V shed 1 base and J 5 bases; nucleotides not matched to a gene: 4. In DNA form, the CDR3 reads TGCAGTGCTAGAGTCGGGAGGGAGCACGAGCAGTACTTC. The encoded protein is CSARVGREHEQYF.